This is a list of T cell receptor beta chains from one sample in a study of T and B cells in COVID-19 patients. MiXCR was run by TCRdb on the multiplex PCR reads, yielding one entry per CDR3 protein. The sample yields roughly 25,000 distinct CDR3 sequences, 32% seen once. The specimen was blood. These receptor sequences come from a human donor who had recovered from COVID-19. CDR3s include the opening cysteine and the closing phenylalanine or tryptophan. D genes are given only for firm matches. Only part of the rows carry a size: once, few, many, or a class if the clone is expanded.

>TRBV20-1|NA|TRBD1|TRBJ2-2
CSAERTGGSGELFF
TGCAGTGCCGAACGGACAGGGGGCTCCGGGGAGCTGTTTTTT
>TRBV12-3/TRBV12-4|NA|TRBD2|TRBJ2-1
CASSFYGRVGNEQFF
TGTGCCAGCAGTTTTTACGGGAGGGTGGGTAATGAGCAGTTCTTC
>TRBV5-6|NA|TRBD2|TRBJ2-1
CASSFLQRGGNEQFF
TGTGCCAGCAGCTTTTTACAGCGGGGGGGGAATGAGCAGTTCTTC
>TRBV12-3/TRBV12-4|NA|NA|TRBJ1-2
CASSYLTGYTF
TGTGCCAGCAGTTACCTCACAGGCTACACCTTC
>TRBV11-1|few|NA|TRBJ1-1
CASSSIYRALNTEAFF
TGTGCCAGCAGTTCGATTTACAGGGCCCTGAACACTGAAGCTTTCTTT
>TRBV5-3|NA|NA|TRBJ1-2
CASSTQGVGGYTF
TGCGCCAGCAGCACACAGGGCGTAGGAGGCTACACCTTC
>TRBV6-4|NA|NA|TRBJ1-1
CASSSGVNTEAFF
TGTGCCAGCAGCTCAGGGGTGAACACTGAAGCTTTCTTT
>TRBV6-5|NA|TRBD1|TRBJ1-6
CATRQGSSYNSPLHF
TGTGCCACAAGACAGGGAAGCTCCTATAATTCACCCCTCCACTTT
>TRBV7-2|NA|TRBD2|TRBJ2-7
CASSIGTSTSYEQYF
TGTGCCAGCAGCATCGGGACTAGCACATCCTACGAGCAGTACTTC
>TRBV30|NA|NA|TRBJ2-5
CAWSAGHQETQYF
TGTGCCTGGAGCGCGGGACATCAAGAGACCCAGTACTTC
>TRBV29-1|NA|TRBD2|TRBJ2-1
CSVGTSGNPLYNEQFF
TGCAGCGTTGGGACTAGCGGGAATCCACTTTACAATGAGCAGTTCTTC
>TRBV19|many|NA|TRBJ1-2
CATSQYNYGYTF
TGTGCCACCAGCCAGTATAACTATGGCTACACCTTC
>TRBV5-1|NA|NA|TRBJ1-1
CASSLAGGGTEAFF
TGCGCCAGCAGCTTGGCCGGCGGGGGGACTGAAGCTTTCTTT
>TRBV6-5|few|NA|TRBJ1-1
CASSRTAMNTEAFF
TGTGCCAGCAGTCGGACAGCCATGAACACTGAAGCTTTCTTT
>TRBV7-2|NA|NA|TRBJ1-2
CASSGAGSFNYGYTF
TGTGCCAGCAGCGGCGCCGGGAGTTTTAACTATGGCTACACCTTC
>TRBV15|many|TRBD2|TRBJ2-3
CATSRDRGLGTDTQYF
TGTGCCACCAGCAGAGATCGGGGACTAGGCACAGATACGCAGTATTTT
>TRBV7-9|NA|TRBD2|TRBJ2-1
CASSLPQRLAGIRNEQFF
TGTGCCAGCAGCTTACCCCAAAGACTAGCGGGGATACGCAATGAGCAGTTCTTC
>TRBV18|few|NA|TRBJ2-7
CASSPGLGDEQYF
TGTGCCAGCTCTCCGGGATTGGGGGACGAGCAGTACTTC
>TRBV6-5|many|TRBD1|TRBJ1-6
CASRTGTGGSPLHF
TGTGCCAGCAGAACCGGGACAGGGGGATCACCCCTCCACTTT
>TRBV6-2/TRBV6-3|NA|TRBD2|TRBJ2-7
CASSPLAGGSYEQYF
TGTGCCAGCAGTCCCTTGGCGGGAGGGTCCTACGAGCAGTACTTC
>TRBV15|NA|TRBD1|TRBJ1-1
CATSRDRTGLGMDEAFF
TGTGCCACCAGCAGAGATCGGACAGGGCTGGGGATGGATGAAGCTTTCTTT
>TRBV5-4|NA|TRBD2|TRBJ2-1
CASSRLAGEDNEQFF
TGTGCCAGCAGCCGACTAGCGGGAGAGGACAATGAGCAGTTCTTC
>TRBV11-1|few|NA|TRBJ1-1
CASSSARVPAFF
TGTGCCAGCAGCTCAGCCCGGGTCCCAGCTTTCTTT
>TRBV20-1|few|NA|TRBJ2-2
CSARSRLVNTGELFF
TGCAGTGCTAGATCGAGGCTAGTGAACACCGGGGAGCTGTTTTTT
>TRBV27|many|NA|TRBJ2-2
CASSLKAGSGELFF
TGTGCCAGCAGTTTAAAAGCAGGGTCCGGGGAGCTGTTTTTT
>TRBV5-6|few|TRBD1|TRBJ2-1
CASSSSGGAYNEQFF
TGTGCCAGCAGCTCATCAGGGGGCGCCTACAATGAGCAGTTCTTC
>TRBV5-5|few|NA|TRBJ2-7
CASSYSVRTSYEQYF
TGTGCCAGCAGCTATTCTGTCAGAACCTCCTACGAGCAGTACTTC
>TRBV5-1|NA|NA|TRBJ1-6
CASSSLQGYNSPLHF
TGTGCCAGCAGCTCATTACAGGGTTACAATTCACCCCTCCACTTT
>TRBV12-3/TRBV12-4|many|TRBD2|TRBJ2-3
CASSFRREAGDTQYF
TGTGCCAGCAGTTTTCGGCGGGAGGCGGGGGATACGCAGTATTTT
>TRBV20-1|few|NA|TRBJ1-3
CSARDYHSSGNTIYF
TGCAGTGCTAGAGATTATCACAGCTCTGGAAACACCATATATTTT
>TRBV20-1|NA|TRBD2|TRBJ2-1
CSAWGLHTDNEQFF
TGCAGTGCTTGGGGACTACATACCGACAATGAGCAGTTCTTC
>TRBV12-3/TRBV12-4|NA|TRBD2|TRBJ2-1
CASSLGGGRAQDEQFF
TGTGCCAGCAGTTTAGGGGGCGGGAGGGCTCAAGATGAGCAGTTCTTC
>TRBV5-4|NA|NA|TRBJ2-3
CASSRDGAGWVDTQYF
TGTGCCAGCAGTAGAGATGGGGCAGGGTGGGTAGATACGCAGTATTTT
>TRBV5-5|few|TRBD2|TRBJ2-1
CASSAGLAVYNEQFF
TGTGCCAGCAGCGCAGGACTAGCGGTTTACAATGAGCAGTTCTTC
>TRBV5-6|NA|TRBD2|TRBJ2-1
CASSGGDYRPNEQFF
TGTGCCAGCAGCGGCGGGGACTATCGACCGAATGAGCAGTTCTTC
>TRBV27|medium-sized|NA|TRBJ2-1
CASSLVGNEQFF
TGTGCCAGCAGTTTAGTTGGCAATGAGCAGTTCTTC
>TRBV6-2/TRBV6-3|NA|TRBD2|TRBJ2-1
CASKYLAGSYNEQFF
TGTGCCAGCAAGTACTTAGCGGGGTCCTACAATGAGCAGTTCTTC
>TRBV12-3/TRBV12-4|NA|NA|TRBJ2-6
CASTRSSGANVLTF
TGTGCCAGCACCAGGAGCTCTGGGGCCAACGTCCTGACTTTC
>TRBV11-1|medium-sized|NA|TRBJ2-5
CASSPHYEGDNQETQYF
TGTGCCAGCAGCCCGCACTATGAAGGTGATAACCAAGAGACCCAGTACTTC
>TRBV19|NA|TRBD1|TRBJ1-3
CASKQGSTGNTIYF
TGTGCCAGTAAACAGGGGTCTACTGGAAACACCATATATTTT
>TRBV5-6|NA|TRBD1|TRBJ1-2
CASSAYRGHFDGYTF
TGTGCCAGCAGCGCATACAGGGGGCATTTCGATGGCTACACCTTC
>TRBV15|many|NA|TRBJ2-1
CATSRGQGPYNEQFF
TGTGCCACCAGCAGAGGGCAGGGCCCCTACAATGAGCAGTTCTTC